This T cell receptor beta chain derives from a study of metastatic and nonmetastatic thyroid tumors. Overall study context: Repertoires of blood and of tissue (tumor or nodule) from malignant and benign thyroid patients were compared.

General study findings and limits: For both blood and tumor, malignant thyroid tumors reportedly showed significantly higher TCR beta diversity than benign nodules did.

Thyroid surgery was preceded by no treatment in any patient. Trimming cost V 4 bases and J 6 bases; bases outside gene matches: 7. CDR3 size: 14 residues. The germline V gene encodes CDR1 LGHDT and CDR2 YNNKEL (reference sequence). Ten or more counts support this clone. Its antigen remains unknown. Authors' analysis steps: Variation in CDR3 across clinicopathological groups served as the basis for constructing a distant-metastasis classifier in papillary thyroid cancer. TCRdb re-clonotyped the PCR reads through MiXCR. What appears here as the V and J calls and clone size reflects TCRdb's work, not the paper's. The table includes 45,000 to 65,000 clones, approximately 22% detected once.

The material sequenced was blood. This sequence originates from a female donor with papillary thyroid cancer or a benign thyroid nodule (not recorded which). Some clones in this sample may be carry-over from other donors' samples. This chain joins TRBV3-1 and TRBJ1-1; TRBD1 agrees at 8 bases. The CDR3 loop reads CASSPRTGRAEAFF. The CDR3 nucleotides read TGTGCCAGCAGCCCCCGGACAGGGAGGGCTGAAGCTTTCTTT.